The sequence of this T cell receptor beta chain was determined in a study of T cell repertoires in ileal Crohn's disease. Study in general: Operated complications were stricturing disease (about 60%) and penetrating disease (about 40%). M6 samples are neoterminal ileum biopsies from postoperative colonoscopy.

This clone occurred a few times. The antigen remains undetermined. This sample's time point: neoterminal ileum biopsy at postoperative endoscopy, about 6 months after surgery. The J segment lost 8 bases and the V segment lost 3 bases, leaving 4 bases of the junction unmatched. The CDR3 has 14 amino acids. Germline lookup yields CDR1 SGHRS and CDR2 YFSETQ. The repertoire was sequenced with immunoSEQ multiplex PCR; TCRdb's copy has only in-frame clones and lacks some. Among about 7,200 clones, 72% were seen once, and the ten largest hold around 10%. Study-wide results and caveats: Compared with non-smokers, active smokers at surgery showed more clonal expansions. Within the first postoperative year, endoscopy came at median approximately 6.6 months.

The V call is TRBV5-1, the J call TRBJ2-2; TRBD2 matches 10 bases. The sequencing sample was made of ileal tissue. The sequence was obtained from an adult with Crohn's disease. This CDR3 reads CASSSGTSAGELFF. CDR3 nucleotide sequence: TGCGCCAGCAGCTCCGGGACTAGCGCGGGGGAGCTGTTTTTT.